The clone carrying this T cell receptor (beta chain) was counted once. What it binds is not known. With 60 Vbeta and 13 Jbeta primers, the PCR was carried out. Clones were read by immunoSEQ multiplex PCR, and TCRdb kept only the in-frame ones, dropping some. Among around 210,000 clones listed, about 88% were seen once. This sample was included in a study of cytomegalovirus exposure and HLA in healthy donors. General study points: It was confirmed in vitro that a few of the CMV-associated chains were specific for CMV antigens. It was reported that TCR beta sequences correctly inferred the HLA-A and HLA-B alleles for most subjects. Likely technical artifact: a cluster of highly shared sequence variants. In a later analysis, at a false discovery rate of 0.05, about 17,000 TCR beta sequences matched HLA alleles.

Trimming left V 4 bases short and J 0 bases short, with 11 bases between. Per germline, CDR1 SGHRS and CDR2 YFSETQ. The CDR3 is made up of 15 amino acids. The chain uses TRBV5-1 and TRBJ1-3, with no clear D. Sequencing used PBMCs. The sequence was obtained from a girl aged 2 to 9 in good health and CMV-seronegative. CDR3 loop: CASSPGSSSGNTIYF. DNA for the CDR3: TGCGCCAGCAGCCCGGGTTCTAGCTCTGGAAACACCATATATTTT. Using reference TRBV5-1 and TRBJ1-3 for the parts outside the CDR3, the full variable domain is KAGVTQTPRYLIKTRGQQVTLSCSPISGHRSVSWYQQTPGQGLQFLFEYFSETQRNKGNFPGRFSGRQFSNSRSEMNVSTLELGDSALYLCASSPGSSSGNTIYFGEGSWLTVV.